These 23 T cell receptor beta chains were sequenced from one sample in a study of blood T cell repertoires in COVID-19 (TCRdb year 2020). The library was prepared using the immunoSEQ multiplex PCR assay. This immuneACCESS table, as held by TCRdb, lists in-frame sequences with V and J called but not all clones. Of the missing ones, under half trace to an unresolved V gene in checked studies; the others have no known cause. For this sample there are about 48,000 clones; around four fifths appear just once. Roughly three fifths of the sample is in the top ten clones. Source material: peripheral blood. The receptors come from a man aged 65 to 79 with acute or convalescent COVID-19.

The table lists this clone with a few counts. Other DNA sequences of this sample code for an identical CDR3. The chain uses TRBV6-2 or TRBV6-3 and TRBJ2-7, with 10 bases identical to TRBD1. V lost 2 bases, J lost 4 bases, and 5 bases stayed unmatched. Germline assignment: CDR1 MNHEY and CDR2 SVGEGT. This CDR3 has 15 residues. The CDR3 region has the DNA TGTGCCAGCAGTTACCCCGGGACAGGGGTATACGAGCAGTACTTC. This encodes CASSYPGTGVYEQYF.

The chain employs TRBV4-1 and TRBJ1-3; D not certain. CDR3 length: 14 amino acids. CDR1 is MGHRA and CDR2 is YSYEKL in the germline V gene. V was cut by 0 bases and J by 11 bases, with 14 bases left in between. This CDR3 is CASSQDILLDPIYF. The CDR3 DNA reads TGCGCCAGCAGCCAAGATATTTTACTAGACCCCATATATTTT.

This chain connects TRBV15 to TRBJ1-1; 9 bases fit TRBD1. The V and J ends lost 5 bases and 5 bases, in that order; junction bases with no gene match: 12. From germline, CDR1 is LNHNV and CDR2 YYDKDF (reference sequence). This CDR3 has 16 residues. The CDR3 here is CATSLGETGGLTEAFF. The CDR3 DNA reads TGTGCCACCAGCCTAGGCGAGACAGGGGGATTAACTGAAGCTTTCTTT.

The chain links TRBV16 to TRBJ2-1, with 9 bases aligning to TRBD2. Germline loops: CDR1 KGHSY, CDR2 FQNENV. Trimming took 5 bases from V and 5 from J; bases not matched to a gene: 7. CDR3 length: 15 amino acids. The CDR3, as DNA: TGTGCCAGCAGCTCCTCTCGCGGGGGGGACAATGAGCAGTTCTTC. Amino acid sequence: CASSSSRGGDNEQFF.

V is TRBV5-6 and J is TRBJ1-6; 9 nucleotides agree with TRBD1. Per the germline V gene, CDR1 is SGHDT and CDR2 is YYEEEE. J lost 9 bases, V lost 4 bases, and 8 bases had no gene match. The CDR3 consists of 15 residues. CDR3 bases: TGTGCCAGCAGCCAGGGGACAGGGCGAATTTCACCCCTCCACTTT. Translation: CASSQGTGRISPLHF.

In this sample, this clone turned up a few times. This chain joins TRBV10-3 and TRBJ1-1; 10 nucleotides align to TRBD1. V dropped 1 base and J dropped 0; count of bases not matched to a gene: 2. The CDR3 length is 16 residues. Germline V gene sequence: CDR1 ENHRY, CDR2 SYGVKD. The CDR3 loop is CAISEWDRGVNTEAFF. The CDR3 DNA follows: TGTGCCATCAGTGAGTGGGACAGGGGAGTGAACACTGAAGCTTTCTTT.

The chain carries TRBV28 and TRBJ1-2; D unresolved. CDR3 size: 12 residues. The germline V gene encodes CDR1 MDHEN and CDR2 SYDVKM. V was pared by 3 bases and J by 5 bases, with 7 bases between. CDR3 protein: CASSLGAYGYTF. CDR3 coding DNA: TGTGCCAGCAGTTTGGGCGCTTATGGCTACACCTTC.

The rearrangement links TRBV5-8 to TRBJ2-3; 11 bases are shared with TRBD2. Germline CDR1 and CDR2: SGHTS and YDEGEE. The length of the CDR3 is 15 residues. The ends lost 5 bases at V and 2 bases at J; junction bases unmatched: 4. DNA of the CDR3: TGTGCCAGCAGTTTAGCGGGAGGGTACACAGATACGCAGTATTTT. As protein: CASSLAGGYTDTQYF.

V usage is TRBV6-2 or TRBV6-3 and J usage is TRBJ1-2; 9 nucleotides align to TRBD1. Looked up from germline, CDR1 is MNHEY and CDR2 is SVGEGT. The J segment lost 4 bases and the V segment lost 5 bases, leaving 5 bases of the junction unmatched. The CDR3 covers 14 residues. As DNA, the CDR3 is TGTGCCAGCAGTCGACAGGGGGTTCGCTATGGCTACACCTTC. Translating gives CASSRQGVRYGYTF.

Concerning this clone: A junction boundary mismatches the germline segment, possibly from a read error. J is TRBJ2-2 and V is TRBV12-3 or TRBV12-4; maybe TRBD2 (5 bases). The length of the CDR3 is 13 residues. The CDR3 nucleotides read TGTGCCGGCAGAAGAGGGTGGACCGGGGAGCTGTTTTTT. Protein: CAGRRGWTGELFF.

J is TRBJ1-2 and V is TRBV16; 8 positions agree with TRBD1. Trimming at V came to 0 bases and at J to 4 bases, leaving 1 base not matched to a gene. This CDR3 has 14 amino acids. Per germline, CDR1 KGHSY and CDR2 FQNENV. Here the CDR3 DNA reads TGTGCCAGCAGCCAATCGGGACAGGCCTATGGCTACACCTTC. Protein sequence: CASSQSGQAYGYTF.

The CDR3 reads CVRRGDSNEKLFF. CDR3 nucleotide sequence: TGTGTCAGAAGGGGGGACAGTAATGAAAAACTGTTTTTT. The chain has TRBV7-5 and TRBJ1-4; the listed D gene, TRBD1, was not tested against the DNA. TRBV7-5 is a pseudogene segment. This CDR3 comprises 13 residues.

The chain links TRBV7-9 to TRBJ1-2; 8 positions match TRBD1. The CDR3 extends over 14 amino acids. The germline V gene has CDR1 SEHNR and CDR2 FQNEAQ (reference sequence). Trimming at V came to 5 bases and at J to 6 bases, leaving 8 bases not matched to a gene. The CDR3 protein is CASSHDRGSDGYTF. The CDR3 nucleotides are TGTGCCAGCAGCCACGACAGGGGATCGGATGGCTACACCTTC.

This chain links TRBV5-1 with TRBJ2-7; 7 bases match TRBD1. In germline, CDR1 is SGHRS, CDR2 YFSETQ. The CDR3 has 15 residues. V lost 7 bases, J lost 6 bases, and 16 bases stayed unmatched. The CDR3 sequence is CASRPTGRGWVEQYF. CDR3 in DNA: TGCGCCAGCCGGCCGACGGGCAGGGGGTGGGTCGAGCAGTACTTC.

The chain joins TRBV28 to TRBJ1-3, with D perhaps matching TRBD1 (5 bases). The CDR3 spans 13 residues. The V gene lost 8 bases and the J gene lost 0 bases, with 8 bases spanning the gap. In germline, CDR1 is MDHEN, CDR2 SYDVKM. The CDR3 sequence: CASDSPSGNTIYF. In DNA form, the CDR3 reads TGTGCCAGCGACAGCCCCTCTGGAAACACCATATATTTT.

This clone came up a few times. The chain combines TRBV6-5 with TRBJ2-7; 7 bases agree with TRBD1. The CDR3 is made up of 13 amino acids. Trimming took 6 bases from V and 3 from J; bases not matched to a gene: 5. CDR1 is MNHEY and CDR2 is SVGAGI in the germline V gene. In DNA, the CDR3 is TGTGCCAGCAGACAGGGGCAACTCTACGAGCAGTACTTC. Translated, it gives CASRQGQLYEQYF.

The chain joins TRBV28 to TRBJ1-2, with D unresolved. Trimming took 6 bases from V and 5 from J, leaving 16 bases between them. Germline V gives CDR1 MDHEN, CDR2 SYDVKM. This CDR3 comprises 14 residues. The CDR3 sequence is CASSDPPQTYGYTF. The DNA of the CDR3 is TGTGCCAGCAGCGACCCGCCTCAGACTTATGGCTACACCTTC.

The chain uses TRBV3-1 (or the pseudogene TRBV3-2) and TRBJ2-1; 8 positions match TRBD1. The CDR3 spans 17 residues. V shed 2 bases, J shed 6 bases, and the junction held 12 bases outside the gene matches. The germline V gene has CDR1 LGHDT and CDR2 YNNKEL (reference sequence). The CDR3 reads CASSQPQRAQGVNEQFF. The DNA for the CDR3 is TGTGCCAGCAGCCAACCCCAGAGGGCACAGGGGGTCAATGAGCAGTTCTTC.

The gene calls are TRBV18 and TRBJ1-1, with D unclear. CDR1 KGHSH and CDR2 LQKENI come from the germline V gene. The CDR3 covers 17 residues. The V and J ends lost 2 bases and 1 base respectively, with 17 bases between them. CDR3 DNA: TGTGCCAGCTCACCAAGTAGTCTCAGAGGGTCGAACACTGAAGCTTTCTTT. It yields the protein CASSPSSLRGSNTEAFF.

The chain is built from TRBV9 and TRBJ2-5; perhaps TRBD1 as D (6 bases). Per the germline V gene, CDR1 is SGDLS and CDR2 is YYNGEE. Trimming shortened V by 2 bases and J by 2 bases, and 10 bases separated the two germline ends. This CDR3 region has 14 residues. CDR3 sequence reads: CASSVQGNQETQYF. The CDR3 DNA is TGTGCCAGCAGCGTGCAGGGGAATCAAGAGACCCAGTACTTC.

CDR3 DNA: TGTGCCAGCTCACCCGGGACAGGGGACACCGGGGAGCTGTTTTTT. The encoded protein is CASSPGTGDTGELFF. The chain links TRBV18 to TRBJ2-2; 10 bases map to TRBD1. CDR1 KGHSH and CDR2 LQKENI come from the germline V gene. This CDR3 is 15 amino acids long. The V and J ends lost 3 bases and 3 bases, in that order; junction bases with no gene match: 1.

There are a few counts of this clone. This chain uses TRBV5-4 with TRBJ1-5; D might be TRBD1 (5 bases). CDR1 and CDR2 (germline): SGHNT, YYREEE (reference sequence). The V end was cut by 0 bases, the J end by 7 bases, with 8 bases between. This CDR3 has 13 residues. The CDR3 region is CASSLGGDQPQHF. CDR3 DNA sequence: TGTGCCAGCAGCTTGGGGGGCGACCAGCCCCAGCATTTT.

V gene TRBV7-2 combines with J gene TRBJ2-1, with 12 positions matching TRBD2. V lost 0 bases to trimming and J lost 3 bases; unmatched junction nucleotides: 0. This CDR3 has 16 amino acids. CDR1 and CDR2 (germline): SGHTA, FQGNSA. CDR3 residues: CASSLAGLAGYNEQFF. The CDR3 nucleotides are TGTGCCAGCAGCTTAGCGGGACTAGCGGGCTACAATGAGCAGTTCTTC.